The 8 T cell receptor beta chains in this list originate from one sample, sequenced in a study of early T cells in non-severe SARS-CoV-2 infection. TCRdb reanalysed the 5' RACE reads using MiXCR and keeps one entry per CDR3 protein. The sample lists 85,000 to 100,000 distinct CDR3 sequences; approximately 11% were seen once. Sequenced material: whole blood, taken at baseline. The receptor set was obtained from an adult who was a healthcare worker with PCR-confirmed SARS-CoV-2 infection or an uninfected control (not recorded which).

On this clonotype: A read error may produce the germline difference seen at one junction end. This chain links TRBV2 with TRBJ2-2; 7 bases are shared with TRBD2. The CDR3 spans 16 residues. CDR1 and CDR2 from the germline V gene are SNHLY and FYNNEI. Here the CDR3 reads CASSVYGGGNAGELFF. CDR3 in DNA: TGTGCCAGCAGCGTATACGGGGGAGGGAACGCCGGGGAGCTGTTTTTT.

The chain has TRBV20-1 and TRBJ2-7, with TRBD2 matching 8 bases. Germline-derived CDR1 and CDR2 are DFQATT and SNEGSKA (reference sequence). V was pared by 3 bases and J by 5 bases, with 12 bases of the junction left unmatched. This CDR3 has 15 amino acids. CDR3 in amino acids: CSASGNGRAFDEQYF. DNA for the CDR3: TGCAGTGCTAGTGGGAACGGGAGGGCGTTCGACGAGCAGTACTTC.

This clonotype was detected ten times or more. The gene calls are TRBV20-1 and TRBJ1-2, with 8 bases aligning to TRBD1. Germline values: CDR1 DFQATT, CDR2 SNEGSKA (reference sequence). V gave up 6 bases and J gave up 4 bases; unmatched junction bases: 19. The CDR3 runs to 17 residues. The CDR3 DNA sequence: TGCAGTGCCGGCTCAGGACAGGGAGCGGGTAACGGCTATGGCTACACCTTC. Amino acids: CSAGSGQGAGNGYGYTF.

This clonotype was detected a few times. V is TRBV24-1 and J is TRBJ2-2, with TRBD2 as a possible D gene (6 bases). This CDR3 is built from 14 residues. V lost 2 bases, J lost 9 bases, and 12 bases lay in between. Germline V CDR1 and CDR2: KGHDR, SFDVKD. The chain's CDR3 is CATSDSRGSWELFF. CDR3 DNA: TGTGCCACCAGTGATTCTCGGGGGTCGTGGGAGCTGTTTTTT.

The sample holds many counts of this clonotype. The rearrangement links TRBV7-8 to TRBJ2-7; perhaps TRBD2 as D (6 bases). CDR1 SGHVS and CDR2 FQNEAQ come from the germline V gene. The CDR3 runs to 14 residues. V was cut by 5 bases and J by 0 bases, with 11 bases left in between. The CDR3 nucleotides are TGTGCCAGCAGCGGCACCGGGAGCTCCTACGAGCAGTACTTC. Protein sequence: CASSGTGSSYEQYF.

This clonotype was observed a handful of times. This chain links TRBV9 with TRBJ1-2; a weak D match, TRBD1 (6 bases). V was pared by 7 bases and J by 4 bases, with 11 bases between. The CDR3 loop spans 12 amino acids. Germline V gives CDR1 SGDLS, CDR2 YYNGEE. Here the CDR3 DNA reads TGTGCCAGCTCGGACAGCTTCTATGGCTACACCTTC. Translated, it gives CASSDSFYGYTF.

The rearrangement links TRBV20-1 to TRBJ2-2; possibly TRBD1 for D (5 bases). The CDR3 is made up of 15 amino acids. V lost 2 bases to trimming and J lost 3 bases, with 13 bases between them. From germline, CDR1 is DFQATT and CDR2 SNEGSKA (reference sequence). Here the CDR3 DNA reads TGCAGTGCTAGAAGCCGTGGGGCCGACACCGGGGAGCTGTTTTTT. It specifies CSARSRGADTGELFF.

This clonotype was seen a handful of times. V gene TRBV29-1 combines with J gene TRBJ1-4; 7 bases line up with TRBD1. V shed 3 bases and J 6 bases; nucleotides not matched to a gene: 4. Germline CDR1 and CDR2: SQVTM and ANQGSEA. The CDR3 extends over 13 amino acids. The CDR3: CSVEPGGDEKLFF. In DNA, the CDR3 is TGCAGCGTTGAGCCAGGGGGGGATGAAAAACTGTTTTTT.